Below are 22 T cell receptor beta chains sequenced from a single sample in a study of blood T cell repertoires in COVID-19. Using immunoSEQ multiplex PCR, the repertoire was profiled, and TCRdb retains in-frame clones only, with some absent. The sample holds about 59,000 clones, around four fifths seen once. What was sequenced was peripheral blood. Receptor source: an older woman with acute or convalescent COVID-19.

The chain couples TRBV19 to TRBJ1-5, with no clear D. The V gene's germline CDR1 is LNHDA and CDR2 SQIVND (reference sequence). The CDR3 extends over 14 amino acids. V was pared by 7 bases and J by 0 bases, with 10 bases between. DNA for the CDR3: TGTGCCAGTAAAGTGGCTTATAGCAATCAGCCCCAGCATTTT. This gives the protein CASKVAYSNQPQHF. The entire variable domain, with the rest obtained from reference TRBV19 and TRBJ1-5, is as follows: DGGITQSPKYLFRKEGQNVTLSCEQNLNHDAMYWYRQDPGQGLRLIYYSQIVNDFQKGDIAEGYSVSREKKESFPLTVTSAQKNPTAFYLCASKVAYSNQPQHFGDGTRLSIL.

J is TRBJ1-1 and V is TRBV14, with TRBD1 as a possible D gene (6 bases). The V gene's germline CDR1 is SGHDN and CDR2 FVKESK. The CDR3 loop spans 16 amino acids. V was clipped by 3 bases and J by 3 bases, with 17 bases between them. DNA of the CDR3: TGTGCCAGCAGCCAGCGCCGAACAGGGCGGGACACTGAAGCTTTCTTT. Translating gives CASSQRRTGRDTEAFF.

This clone has just a few counts. The V call is TRBV19, the J call TRBJ2-3; TRBD1 agrees at 9 bases. CDR1 is LNHDA and CDR2 is SQIVND in the germline V gene (reference sequence). This CDR3 is built from 14 residues. After removal of 6 bases from V and 4 bases from J, the junction contained 5 bases not matched to a gene. CDR3 DNA: TGTGCCAGTAGAGGGGACAGGGTGGCAGATACGCAGTATTTT. It translates to CASRGDRVADTQYF.

The chain couples TRBV18 to TRBJ1-2, with D possibly TRBD1 on 5 matching bases. Between the trimmed V and J ends, which lost 0 bases and 4 bases, there was a span of 9 bases. CDR3 size: 14 residues. From germline, CDR1 is KGHSH and CDR2 LQKENI. The CDR3 sequence: CASSPPGATYGYTF. The CDR3 coding sequence is TGTGCCAGCTCACCACCTGGGGCGACCTATGGCTACACCTTC.

The chain is built from TRBV6-5 and TRBJ1-5, with D maybe TRBD1 (6 bases). CDR1 and CDR2 (germline): MNHEY, SVGAGI. The CDR3 has 14 residues. V gave up 7 bases and J gave up 0 bases, with 10 bases separating them. CDR3 protein: CASNPDSSNQPQHF. The CDR3 region has the DNA TGTGCCAGCAACCCGGACAGTAGCAATCAGCCCCAGCATTTT.

This clone was detected only once. Here the CDR3 DNA reads TGCAGTGCTAGTTCACGAGCGGGTGTTCGTAATGAGCAGTTCTTC. This codes for CSASSRAGVRNEQFF. V usage is TRBV20-1 and J usage is TRBJ2-1; D might be TRBD2 (6 bases). V lost 3 bases, J lost 7 bases, and 19 bases lay in between. The germline CDR1 and CDR2 sequences are DFQATT and SNEGSKA (reference sequence). The CDR3 runs 15 residues.

The V gene is TRBV15, the J gene TRBJ1-5, with a tentative D call TRBD1 (5 bases). Trimming stripped 1 base from V and 7 bases from J, with 14 bases between. Germline-derived CDR1 and CDR2 are LNHNV and YYDKDF (reference sequence). CDR3 length equals 15 residues. The CDR3 region has the DNA TGTGCCACCAGCAGAGGTAAAGTAGGGGTCCAGCCCCAGCATTTT. It codes for CATSRGKVGVQPQHF.

V gene TRBV30 combines with J gene TRBJ2-7; TRBD1 might be the D (5 bases). CDR1 GTSNPN and CDR2 SVGIG come from the germline V gene (reference sequence). Trimming took 2 bases from V and 5 from J, leaving 13 bases between them. The CDR3 is made up of 13 amino acids. CDR3 sequence: CAWSLGVGHEQYV. CDR3 nucleotides: TGTGCCTGGAGTCTAGGGGTAGGGCACGAGCAGTACGTC.

This clone was seen a handful of times. The chain employs TRBV2 and TRBJ2-1; no clear D. CDR1 is SNHLY, CDR2 FYNNEI, per germline. The V end was cut by 9 bases, the J end by 0 bases, with 9 bases between. The CDR3 runs 13 residues. The CDR3 DNA reads TGTGCCAGTGACACGAGCTCCTACAATGAGCAGTTCTTC. Translating it yields CASDTSSYNEQFF.

This clone was counted a single time. The V call is TRBV3-1 (or the pseudogene TRBV3-2), the J call TRBJ1-1; 7 positions agree with TRBD1. Germline V gives CDR1 LGHDT, CDR2 YNNKEL (reference sequence). Germline trimming cut 2 bases from V and 1 base from J; bases unmatched to any gene: 1. The CDR3 runs 14 residues. Here the CDR3 DNA reads TGTGCCAGCAGCCAAAACAGGGGGAACACTGAAGCTTTCTTT. Its translation is CASSQNRGNTEAFF.

This sequence joins TRBV11-2 and TRBJ2-3, with D unresolved. This CDR3 comprises 15 residues. Deletions cut 0 bases from V and 2 bases from J, with 9 bases between. The germline gives CDR1 SGHAT, CDR2 FQNNGV. The CDR3 coding sequence is TGTGCCAGCAGCTTAGACCGTGGCCCCACAGATACGCAGTATTTT. Translated, it gives CASSLDRGPTDTQYF.

The J gene is TRBJ1-5, the V gene TRBV4-1; D possibly corresponds to TRBD1 (6 bases). Trimming removed 3 bases from V and 6 bases from J, with 18 bases in between. CDR1 is MGHRA, CDR2 YSYEKL, per germline. The CDR3 totals 16 residues. The CDR3 DNA sequence: TGCGCCAGCAGCCATCCCCAGGGGCAGTTGGGTCAGCCCCAGCATTTT. Amino acids: CASSHPQGQLGQPQHF.

This clone showed up just once. The rearrangement uses TRBV5-4 and TRBJ1-6, with D hard to call. V was clipped by 0 bases and J by 14 bases, with 21 bases between them. The CDR3 runs 16 residues. CDR1 and CDR2 (germline): SGHNT, YYREEE (reference sequence). The CDR3 spells CASSLGGPLAKMALHF. CDR3 sequence (DNA): TGTGCCAGCAGCTTGGGAGGCCCTCTAGCCAAGATGGCCCTCCACTTT.

Worth noting for this clone: Other DNA variants within this sample encode the same CDR3. The genes are TRBV7-9 and TRBJ1-1, with D hard to call. The CDR3 consists of 11 residues. CDR1 is SEHNR, CDR2 FQNEAQ, per germline (reference sequence). Trimming left V 5 bases short and J 6 bases short, with 7 bases between. The DNA for the CDR3 is TGTGCCAGCAGCCGCGAGGCTGAAGCTTTCTTT. Translation: CASSREAEAFF.

The rearrangement joins TRBV13 to TRBJ1-2; no definite D call. The CDR3 loop spans 14 amino acids. V shed 3 bases and J shed 3 bases, with 11 bases lying between them. The germline V gene has CDR1 PRHDT and CDR2 FYEKMQ (reference sequence). The CDR3 DNA is TGTGCCAGCAGCTTGAGAACAGAATACTATGGCTACACCTTC. This encodes CASSLRTEYYGYTF.

This chain connects TRBV5-5 to TRBJ1-1; 8 nucleotides agree with TRBD1. The CDR3 spans 13 residues. The V segment lost 0 bases and the J segment 7 bases; nucleotides outside the gene matches: 2. Germline V gene sequence: CDR1 SGHKS, CDR2 YYEKEE (reference sequence). For the CDR3, the DNA is TGTGCCAGCAGCTTGGGACAGGGGAATGAAGCTTTCTTT. Translating gives CASSLGQGNEAFF.

The chain joins TRBV7-9 to TRBJ1-2; D not certain. Deletions cut 6 bases from V and 5 bases from J, with 16 bases between. Germline V gives CDR1 SEHNR, CDR2 FQNEAQ (reference sequence). This CDR3 spans 14 amino acids. The CDR3 DNA follows: TGTGCCAGCAGTCTCAGGAGGGATCTTTATGGCTACACCTTC. This translates into CASSLRRDLYGYTF.

V gene TRBV9 combines with J gene TRBJ1-4; D perhaps matches TRBD1 (6 bases). The CDR3 consists of 15 residues. Germline assignment: CDR1 SGDLS and CDR2 YYNGEE. The V end lost 0 bases, the J end lost 8 bases, and 14 bases lay between the germline ends. DNA of the CDR3: TGTGCCAGCAGCGTAGCGGGGGGGCTAGGGGAAAAACTGTTTTTT. Its translation is CASSVAGGLGEKLFF.

CDR3 nucleotide sequence: TGTGCCTGGGCGGGACACCCGTACCAAGAGACCCAGTACTTC. As protein: CAWAGHPYQETQYF. The chain carries TRBV30 and TRBJ2-5; D possibly matches TRBD1 or TRBD2 (6 bases each). Germline V lookup: CDR1 GTSNPN, CDR2 SVGIG (reference sequence). This CDR3 is 14 amino acids long. The V and J ends lost 5 bases and 0 bases respectively, with 13 bases between them.

The J gene is TRBJ1-2, the V gene TRBV27; a weak D match, TRBD1 (5 bases). Trimming cost V 1 base and J 8 bases, with 14 bases left between them. The germline V gene encodes CDR1 MNHEY and CDR2 SMNVEV (reference sequence). The CDR3 extends over 14 amino acids. CDR3 DNA sequence: TGTGCCAGCAGTTTATTCCCGACAGTAGACGGCTACACCTTC. This sequence encodes CASSLFPTVDGYTF.

This clone showed up just a few times. This sequence joins TRBV15 and TRBJ1-4, with D perhaps TRBD1 (5 bases). V shed 1 base and J shed 7 bases, with 16 bases lying between them. This CDR3 is built from 16 residues. In germline, CDR1 is LNHNV, CDR2 YYDKDF (reference sequence). The CDR3 loop is CATSRGQSLGGEKLFF. The DNA of the CDR3 is TGTGCCACCAGCAGAGGACAGTCCCTCGGTGGTGAAAAACTGTTTTTT.

The chain employs TRBV9 and TRBJ1-1; 7 bases line up with TRBD1. CDR1 is SGDLS and CDR2 is YYNGEE in the germline V gene. Trimming cost V 4 bases and J 3 bases; bases outside gene matches: 18. This CDR3 has 18 residues. The CDR3 loop is CASSRSGTAFQWDTEAFF. CDR3 bases: TGTGCCAGCAGCAGAAGTGGGACAGCTTTTCAATGGGACACTGAAGCTTTCTTT.